The source of this TCR beta chain is a study of post-analysis software for immune sequencing data. This clonotype turned up a few times. The antigen is undetermined. The CDR3 is 13 residues long. Germline V gene sequence: CDR1 DFQATT, CDR2 SNEGSKA (reference sequence). V was clipped by 0 bases and J by 5 bases, with 10 bases between them. Incorporated into the TCR beta cDNA libraries were unique molecular identifiers, which served to reduce PCR and sequencing biases. TCRdb redid the calling of the PCR reads with MiXCR, one entry per CDR3 protein. The data show roughly 670,000 distinct CDR3 sequences, approximately 60% seen once. The study, taken as a whole, reports: Patients used roughly five TRBV segments, including TRBV5-6, TRBV5-1 and TRBV20-1, more often than controls.

The TCR comes from a girl aged 2 to 10 with multiple sclerosis. The V gene is TRBV20-1, the J gene TRBJ2-5, with TRBD1 as a possible D gene (6 bases). The sample was blood. In DNA, the CDR3 is TGCAGTGCTAGAGAAGGGGGAATGGAGACCCAGTACTTC. Amino acids: CSAREGGMETQYF.